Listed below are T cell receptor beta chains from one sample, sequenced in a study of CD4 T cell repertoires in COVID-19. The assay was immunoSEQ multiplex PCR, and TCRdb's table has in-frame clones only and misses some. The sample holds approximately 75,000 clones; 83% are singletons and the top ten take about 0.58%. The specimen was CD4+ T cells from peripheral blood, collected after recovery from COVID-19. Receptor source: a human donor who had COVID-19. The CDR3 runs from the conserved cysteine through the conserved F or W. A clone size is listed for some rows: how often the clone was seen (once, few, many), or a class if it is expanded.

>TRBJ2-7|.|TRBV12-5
CASGLEETYEQYF
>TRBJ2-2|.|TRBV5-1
CASRPRWGLAENTGELFF
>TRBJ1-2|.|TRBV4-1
CASSQGPIPLYGYTF
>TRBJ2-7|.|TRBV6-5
CASSTGTVAYEQYF
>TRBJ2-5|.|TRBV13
CASSLRQGMLETQYF
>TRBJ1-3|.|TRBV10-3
CAISSRVSSGNTIYF
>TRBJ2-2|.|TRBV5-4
CASSPWGSLAGGMNTGELFF
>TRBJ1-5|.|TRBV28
CASSSPGGSNQPQHF
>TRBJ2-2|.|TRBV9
CASSLSRLAGGQNTGELFF
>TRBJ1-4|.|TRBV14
CASSPGQSNEKLFF
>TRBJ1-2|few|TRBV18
CASSRAGDGGYTF
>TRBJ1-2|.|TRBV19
CASTVGSNYGYTF
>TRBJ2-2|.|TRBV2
CASRGRRLGGELFF
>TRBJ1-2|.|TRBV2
CASSADGGWNYGYTF
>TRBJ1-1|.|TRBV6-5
CASIFGREDTEAFF
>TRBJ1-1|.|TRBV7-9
CASSRGGVAEAFF
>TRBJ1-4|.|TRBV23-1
CASSQYTSGKLFF
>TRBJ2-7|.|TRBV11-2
CASSLSGGSYEQYF
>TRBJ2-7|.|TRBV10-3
CAISEGDRYEQYF
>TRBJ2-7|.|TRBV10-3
CAISNRQDLISYEQYF
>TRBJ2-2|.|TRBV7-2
CASSFGSRVTGELFF
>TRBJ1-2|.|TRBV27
CASSSLASGGYTF
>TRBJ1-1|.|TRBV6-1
CASSEFGGGSFF
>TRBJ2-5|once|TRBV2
CASRGRAIGTQYF
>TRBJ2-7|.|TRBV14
CASSQEALYGWGGPHEQYF
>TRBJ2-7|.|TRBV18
CASSRPGRVEQYF
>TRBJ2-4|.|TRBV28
CASSFVGELAKNIQYF
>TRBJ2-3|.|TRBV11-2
CASSLGAVGGASDTQYF
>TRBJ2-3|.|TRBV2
CASSGMGRRGSSTDTQYF
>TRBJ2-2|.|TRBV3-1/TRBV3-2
CASSQTRFRTGELFF
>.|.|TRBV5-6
CASSKTSGDLSYNEQFF
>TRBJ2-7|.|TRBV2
CASSGVRSSYEQYF
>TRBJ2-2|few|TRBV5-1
CASSLQPDTGELFF
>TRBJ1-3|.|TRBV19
CASSRRESPAGNTIYF
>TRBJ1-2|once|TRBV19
CASSIPGAGNYGYTF
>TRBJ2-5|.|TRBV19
CASRDSGGQETQYF
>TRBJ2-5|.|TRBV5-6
CASSPAVAGIQETQYF
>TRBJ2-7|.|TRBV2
CASSSGGRREQYF
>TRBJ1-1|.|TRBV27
CASSRRGATEAFF
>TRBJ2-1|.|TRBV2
CASSENGNEQFF
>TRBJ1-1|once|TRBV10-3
CAISESAGGKTEAFF
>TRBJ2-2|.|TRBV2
CASSEKSGATGELFF
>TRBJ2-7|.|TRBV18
CASSPLTNSYEQYF
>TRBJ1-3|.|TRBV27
CASSLLPGNTIYF
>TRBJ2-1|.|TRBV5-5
CASSLTTGGLTSYNEQFF
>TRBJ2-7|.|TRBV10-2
CASSESGVGEQYF
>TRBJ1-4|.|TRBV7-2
CASKSGVTNEKLFF
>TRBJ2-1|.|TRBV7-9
CASSYGLAGRNEQFF